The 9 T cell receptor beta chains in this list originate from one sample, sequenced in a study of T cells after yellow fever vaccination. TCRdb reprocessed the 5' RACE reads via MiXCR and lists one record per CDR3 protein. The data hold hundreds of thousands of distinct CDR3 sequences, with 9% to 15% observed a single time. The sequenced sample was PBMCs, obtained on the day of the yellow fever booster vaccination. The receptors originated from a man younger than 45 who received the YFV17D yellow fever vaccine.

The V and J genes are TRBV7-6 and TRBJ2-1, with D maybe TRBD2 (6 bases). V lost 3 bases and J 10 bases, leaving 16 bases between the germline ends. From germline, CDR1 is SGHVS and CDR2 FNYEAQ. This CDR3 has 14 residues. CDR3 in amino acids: CASSLFGGAGEQFF. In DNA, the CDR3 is TGTGCCAGCAGCTTGTTTGGAGGGGCTGGGGAGCAGTTCTTC.

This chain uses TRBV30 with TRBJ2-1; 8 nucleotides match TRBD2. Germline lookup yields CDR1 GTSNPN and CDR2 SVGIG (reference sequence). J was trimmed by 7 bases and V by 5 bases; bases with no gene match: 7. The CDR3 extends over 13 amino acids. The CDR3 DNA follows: TGTGCCTGGCTATTAGCGGGAATTAATGAGCAGTTCTTC. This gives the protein CAWLLAGINEQFF.

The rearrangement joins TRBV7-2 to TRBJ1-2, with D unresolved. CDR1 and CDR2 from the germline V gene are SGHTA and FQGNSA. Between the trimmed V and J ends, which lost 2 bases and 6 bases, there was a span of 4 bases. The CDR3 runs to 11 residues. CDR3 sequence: CASSLWNGYTF. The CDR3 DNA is TGTGCCAGCAGCTTATGGAATGGCTACACCTTC.

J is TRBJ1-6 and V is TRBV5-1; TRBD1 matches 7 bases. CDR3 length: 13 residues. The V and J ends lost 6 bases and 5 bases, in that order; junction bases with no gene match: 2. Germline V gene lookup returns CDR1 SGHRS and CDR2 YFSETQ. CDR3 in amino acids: CASTGQDNSPLHF. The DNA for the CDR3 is TGCGCCAGCACCGGACAGGATAATTCACCCCTCCACTTT.

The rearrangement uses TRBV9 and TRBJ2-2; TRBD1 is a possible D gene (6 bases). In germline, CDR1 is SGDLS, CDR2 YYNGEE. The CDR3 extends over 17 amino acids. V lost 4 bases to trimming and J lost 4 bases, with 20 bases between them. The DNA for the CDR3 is TGTGCCAGCAGCACCGAAAGACAGGCCGTAAGCACCGGGGAGCTGTTTTTT. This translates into CASSTERQAVSTGELFF.

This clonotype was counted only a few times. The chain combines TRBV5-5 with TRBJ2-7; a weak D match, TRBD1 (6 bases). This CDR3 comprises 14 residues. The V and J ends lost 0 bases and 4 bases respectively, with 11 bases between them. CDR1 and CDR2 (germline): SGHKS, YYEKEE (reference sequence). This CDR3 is CASSLDRAKYEQYF. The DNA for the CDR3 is TGTGCCAGCAGCTTGGACAGGGCGAAGTACGAGCAGTACTTC.

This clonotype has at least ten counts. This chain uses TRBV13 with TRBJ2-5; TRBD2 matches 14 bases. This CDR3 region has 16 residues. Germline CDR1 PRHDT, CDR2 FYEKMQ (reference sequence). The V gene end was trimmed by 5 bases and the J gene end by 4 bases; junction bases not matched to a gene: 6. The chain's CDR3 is CASSRGLAGVLETQYF. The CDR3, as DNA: TGTGCCAGCAGCCGGGGACTAGCGGGAGTCCTAGAGACCCAGTACTTC.

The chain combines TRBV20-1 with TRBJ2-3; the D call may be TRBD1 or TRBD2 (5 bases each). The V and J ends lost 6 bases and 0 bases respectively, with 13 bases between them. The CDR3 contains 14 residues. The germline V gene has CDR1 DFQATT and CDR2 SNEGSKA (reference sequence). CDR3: CSAKGRYSTDTQYF. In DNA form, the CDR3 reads TGCAGTGCCAAGGGACGATACAGCACAGATACGCAGTATTTT.

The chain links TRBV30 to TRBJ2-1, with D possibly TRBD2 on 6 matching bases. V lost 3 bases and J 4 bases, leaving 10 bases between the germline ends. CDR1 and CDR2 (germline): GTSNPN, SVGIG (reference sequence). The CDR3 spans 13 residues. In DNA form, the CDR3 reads TGTGCCTGGAGGAGGGCGGGGTACAATGAGCAGTTCTTC. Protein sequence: CAWRRAGYNEQFF.